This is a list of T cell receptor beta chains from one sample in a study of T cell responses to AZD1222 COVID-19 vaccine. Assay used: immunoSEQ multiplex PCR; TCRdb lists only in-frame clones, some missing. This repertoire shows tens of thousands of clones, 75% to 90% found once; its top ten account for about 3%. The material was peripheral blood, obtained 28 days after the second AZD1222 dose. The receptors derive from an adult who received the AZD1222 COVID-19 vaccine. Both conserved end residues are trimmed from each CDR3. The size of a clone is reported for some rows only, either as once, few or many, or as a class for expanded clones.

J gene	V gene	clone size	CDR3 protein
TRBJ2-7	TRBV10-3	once	AISDPTTDYEQY
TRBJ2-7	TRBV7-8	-	ASSLVRRAAREQY
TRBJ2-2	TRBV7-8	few	ASKLFRGGTGELF
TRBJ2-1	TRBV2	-	ASRELAGVYNEQF
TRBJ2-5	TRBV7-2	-	ASSSAGAETQY
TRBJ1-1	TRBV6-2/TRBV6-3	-	ASSRQQYTEAF
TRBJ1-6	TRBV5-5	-	ASSTGQGMNSPLH
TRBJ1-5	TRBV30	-	AWSGISNQPQH
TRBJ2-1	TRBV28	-	ASSEPGLAINEQF
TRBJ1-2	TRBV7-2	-	ASSTPGRGFYGYT
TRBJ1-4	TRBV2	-	ASLGGATNEKLF
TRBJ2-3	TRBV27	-	ASSLYDIGGTDTQY
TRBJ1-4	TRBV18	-	ASSPPATNEKLF
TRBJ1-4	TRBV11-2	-	ASSLSILNEKLF
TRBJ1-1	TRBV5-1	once	ASSLGEMNTEAF
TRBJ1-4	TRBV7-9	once	ASSLVGASGEKLF
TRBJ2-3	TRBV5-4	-	ASSLESGGTDTQY
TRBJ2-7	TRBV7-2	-	ASSFWDRPYEQY
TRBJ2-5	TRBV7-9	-	ASSLAPGPRGVTQY
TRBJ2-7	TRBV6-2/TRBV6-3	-	ASSYRRDEQY
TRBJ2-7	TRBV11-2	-	ASRPSGGQGAYEQY
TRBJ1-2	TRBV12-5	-	ASVRTGVGLGGYT
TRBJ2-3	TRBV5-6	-	ASSFDSTDTQY
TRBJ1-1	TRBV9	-	ASSVGVRGTEAF
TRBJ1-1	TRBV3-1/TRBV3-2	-	ASSSPGANTEAF
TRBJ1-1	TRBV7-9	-	ASSVDRVDLGAEAF
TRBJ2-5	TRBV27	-	ASSLSGQETQY
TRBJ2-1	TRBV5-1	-	ASTPLAGGGNEQF
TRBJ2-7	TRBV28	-	ASSPPTGQAREQY
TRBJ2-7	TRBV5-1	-	ASSLDRGNYEQY
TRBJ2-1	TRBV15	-	ATSRDPGATYNEQF
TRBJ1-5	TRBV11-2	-	ASPTFQPQH
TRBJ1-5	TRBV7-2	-	ASSPQTNNQPQH
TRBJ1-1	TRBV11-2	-	ASSFDRGPHEAF
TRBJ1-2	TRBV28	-	ASSFQDRGLWNGYT
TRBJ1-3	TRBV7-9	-	ASSLDTGNTIY
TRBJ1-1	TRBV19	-	ASAMGQPNTEAF
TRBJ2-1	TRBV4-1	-	ASRLLTPGQGNNEQF
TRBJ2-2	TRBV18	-	ASSPGIGELF
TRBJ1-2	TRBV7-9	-	ASSLALDDGYT
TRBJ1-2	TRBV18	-	ASSPRGQPANYGYT
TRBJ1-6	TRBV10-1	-	ASSEVDSPLH
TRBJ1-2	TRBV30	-	AWSVLMGYGYT
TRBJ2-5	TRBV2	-	ASIRAMGETQY
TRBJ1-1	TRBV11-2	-	ASSLEMNTEAF
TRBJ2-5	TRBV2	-	ASHLSPRQETQY